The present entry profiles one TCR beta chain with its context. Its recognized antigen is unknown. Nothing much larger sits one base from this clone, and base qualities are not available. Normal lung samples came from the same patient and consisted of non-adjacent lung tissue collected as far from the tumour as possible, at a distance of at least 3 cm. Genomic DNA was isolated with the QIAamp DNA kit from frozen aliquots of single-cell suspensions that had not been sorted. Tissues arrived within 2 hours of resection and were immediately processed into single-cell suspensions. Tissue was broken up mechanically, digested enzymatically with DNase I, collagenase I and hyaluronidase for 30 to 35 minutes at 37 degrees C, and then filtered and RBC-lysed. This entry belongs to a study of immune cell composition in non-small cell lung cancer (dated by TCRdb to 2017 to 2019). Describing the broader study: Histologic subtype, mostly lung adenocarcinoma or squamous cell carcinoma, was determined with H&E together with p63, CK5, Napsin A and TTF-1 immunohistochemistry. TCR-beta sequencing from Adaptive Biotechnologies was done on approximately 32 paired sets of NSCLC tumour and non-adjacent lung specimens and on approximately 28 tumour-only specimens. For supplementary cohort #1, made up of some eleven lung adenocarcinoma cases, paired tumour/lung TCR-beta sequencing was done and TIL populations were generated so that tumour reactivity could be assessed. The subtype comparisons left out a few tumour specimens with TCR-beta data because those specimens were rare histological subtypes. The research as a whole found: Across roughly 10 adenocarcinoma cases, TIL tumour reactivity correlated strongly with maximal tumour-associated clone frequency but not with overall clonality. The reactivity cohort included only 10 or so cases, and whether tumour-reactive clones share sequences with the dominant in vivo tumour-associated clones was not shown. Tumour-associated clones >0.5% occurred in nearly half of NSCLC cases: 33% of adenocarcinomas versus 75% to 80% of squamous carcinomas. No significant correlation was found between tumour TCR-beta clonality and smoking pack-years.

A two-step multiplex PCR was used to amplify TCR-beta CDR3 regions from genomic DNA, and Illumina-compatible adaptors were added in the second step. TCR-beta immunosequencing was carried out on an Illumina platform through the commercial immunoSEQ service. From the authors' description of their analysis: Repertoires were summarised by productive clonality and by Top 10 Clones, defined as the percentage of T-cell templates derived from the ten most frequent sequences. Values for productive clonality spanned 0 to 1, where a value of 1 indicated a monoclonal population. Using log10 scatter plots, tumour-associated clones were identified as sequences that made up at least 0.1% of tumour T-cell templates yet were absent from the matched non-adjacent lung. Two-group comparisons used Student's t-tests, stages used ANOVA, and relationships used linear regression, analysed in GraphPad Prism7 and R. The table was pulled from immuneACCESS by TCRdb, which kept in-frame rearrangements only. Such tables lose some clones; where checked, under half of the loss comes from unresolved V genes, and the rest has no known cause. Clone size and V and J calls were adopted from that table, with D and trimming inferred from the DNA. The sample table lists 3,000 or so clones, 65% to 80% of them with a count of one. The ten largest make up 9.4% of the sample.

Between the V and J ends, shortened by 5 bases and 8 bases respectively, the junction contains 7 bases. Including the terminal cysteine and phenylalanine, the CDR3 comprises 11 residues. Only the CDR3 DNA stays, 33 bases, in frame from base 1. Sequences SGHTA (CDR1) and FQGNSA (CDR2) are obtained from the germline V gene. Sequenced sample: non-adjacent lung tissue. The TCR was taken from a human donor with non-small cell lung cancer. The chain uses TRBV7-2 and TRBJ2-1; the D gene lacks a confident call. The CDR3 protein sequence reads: CASSPHDEQFF. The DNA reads TGTGCCAGCAGCCCCCACGATGAGCAGTTCTTC.